This T cell receptor (beta chain) is drawn from a study of T-cell memory formation after mild COVID-19. CDR1 is MNHEY and CDR2 is SVGAGI in the germline V gene. Trimming cost V 4 bases and J 7 bases, with 14 bases left between them. The CDR3 totals 14 residues. General study results and limits: For contracting clones, CD4+ ones sat mainly in CM and EM, CD8+ in EMRA. A subset of responding clones appeared in pre-infection memory, suggesting cross-reactive memory joined. A second wave expanding day 15 to 37 was CD4+-biased; contracting clones were balanced. Second-wave clones reaching peak frequency on day 37 lacked confirmed SARS-CoV-2 specificity.

TCRdb reprocessed the 5' RACE reads via MiXCR and lists one record per CDR3 protein. The sample has 250,000 to 300,000 distinct CDR3 sequences, around 16% seen once. This clonotype occurred a few times. What it binds is not known. The chain couples TRBV6-5 to TRBJ1-5, with unresolved D. This sequence originates from a young man who had mild COVID-19 (a few samples of this study predate the infection). Cell type and time point are not known. The source material was PBMCs or a T cell subset sorted from them (not recorded which). The DNA for the CDR3 is TGTGCCAGCAGTTTGGGCCCGGGTGACCAGCCCCAGCATTTT. Its translation is CASSLGPGDQPQHF.